These 9 T cell receptor beta chains were all obtained from the same sample, sequenced in a study of shared clonotypes between healthy human individuals. The table came from immunoSEQ multiplex PCR; TCRdb's copy has only in-frame clones and leaves some out. The sample has 1 million to 1.3 million clones, around three quarters seen once; the top ten hold 0.55% to 0.7%. The source material was memory CD4+ T cells from PBMCs. Stated subset: CD45RA-negative fraction. These receptors originate from a man aged 18 to 29 in good health. Some clones in this sample may be carry-over from other donors' samples.

V usage is TRBV10-3 and J usage is TRBJ2-7; no firm D call. V lost 10 bases, J lost 0 bases, and 7 bases lay in between. The CDR3 extends over 11 amino acids. Germline CDR1 and CDR2: ENHRY and SYGVKD. The CDR3 nucleotides are TGTGCCACCTCAAACTCCTACGAGCAGTACTTC. Protein sequence: CATSNSYEQYF.

This clone was observed a single time. The J gene is TRBJ2-7, the V gene TRBV5-1; 9 bases align to TRBD1. The CDR3 spans 15 residues. Germline V gene data show CDR1 as SGHRS and CDR2 as YFSETQ. V gave up 7 bases and J gave up 1 base; unmatched junction bases: 9. The CDR3 sequence is CASGAGTGRSYEQYF. The CDR3, as DNA: TGCGCCAGCGGGGCCGGGACAGGGAGGTCCTACGAGCAGTACTTC.

The V gene is TRBV5-1, the J gene TRBJ2-1; D call uncertain. Trimming removed 3 bases from V and 0 bases from J, with 13 bases in between. The CDR3 runs 16 residues. CDR1 SGHRS and CDR2 YFSETQ come from the germline V gene. CDR3 coding DNA: TGCGCCAGCAGCTGGACCGCAGACGGCTCCTACAATGAGCAGTTCTTC. This gives the protein CASSWTADGSYNEQFF.

This clone was recorded at least ten times. The chain links TRBV18 to TRBJ1-1, with 7 bases lining up with TRBD1. The CDR3 length is 16 residues. V was clipped by 4 bases and J by 4 bases; unmatched bases: 12. The germline CDR1 and CDR2 sequences are KGHSH and LQKENI. CDR3 DNA: TGTGCCAGCTCACGGGTGACAGGGAGTGCGGTCACTGAAGCTTTCTTT. It codes for CASSRVTGSAVTEAFF.

The chain is built from TRBV30 and TRBJ2-1; D assignment may be TRBD1 or TRBD2 (6 bases each). Trimming removed 0 bases from V and 10 bases from J, with 16 bases in between. CDR1 is GTSNPN, CDR2 SVGIG, per germline (reference sequence). The CDR3 has 14 residues. DNA for the CDR3: TGTGCCTGGAGTGTACAGGGCGGGGAGCGGGAGCAGTTCTTC. It yields the protein CAWSVQGGEREQFF.

CDR3 coding DNA: TGTGCCAGCAGTGGGACAGGAAATGAAAAACTGTTTTTT. It yields the protein CASSGTGNEKLFF. This chain connects TRBV2 to TRBJ1-4; 7 bases map to TRBD1. Germline V gene data show CDR1 as SNHLY and CDR2 as FYNNEI. This CDR3 is 13 amino acids long. After removal of 4 bases from V and 5 bases from J, the junction contained 1 base not matched to a gene.

This chain joins TRBV11-2 and TRBJ2-7; D not resolved. The ends were cut back, 2 bases at V and 6 bases at J, with 5 bases in the middle. The CDR3 is made up of 11 amino acids. Looked up from germline, CDR1 is SGHAT and CDR2 is FQNNGV. This CDR3 reads CASSLYVEQYF. The CDR3 DNA is TGTGCCAGCAGCTTATATGTCGAGCAGTACTTC.

In DNA, the CDR3 is TGTGCCAGCAGGGAACAGGGGGGAAACTACGAGCAGTACTTC. It translates to CASREQGGNYEQYF. The chain combines TRBV28 with TRBJ2-7; 8 bases line up with TRBD1. The CDR3 totals 14 residues. CDR1 is MDHEN, CDR2 SYDVKM, per germline. Trimming took 6 bases from V and 3 from J; bases not matched to a gene: 7.

This chain joins TRBV28 and TRBJ1-4, with D possibly being TRBD1 (5 bases). Trimming stripped 5 bases from V and 2 bases from J, with 9 bases between. This CDR3 is 14 amino acids long. The germline V gene has CDR1 MDHEN and CDR2 SYDVKM. As DNA, the CDR3 is TGTGCCAGCAGTCTACAGGCGACTAATGAAAAACTGTTTTTT. It specifies CASSLQATNEKLFF. The whole variable domain, remainder taken from reference TRBV28 and TRBJ1-4, is DVKVTQSSRYLVKRTGEKVFLECVQDMDHENMFWYRQDPGLGLRLIYFSYDVKMKEKGDIPEGYSVSREKKERFSLILESASTNQTSMYLCASSLQATNEKLFFGSGTQLSVL.